This TCR beta chain was observed in a study of response to subunit inactivated influenza vaccine. Whole-study findings and limits: Authors suggested each seasonal flu vaccination may recruit only limited numbers of new T cells.

This clonotype was counted at least ten times. The target antigen is unknown. TCRdb used MiXCR to reprocess the RT-PCR reads, holding one entry per CDR3 protein. The data show 710,000 or so distinct CDR3 sequences, approximately 14% seen once. The V gene end was trimmed by 6 bases and the J gene end by 6 bases; junction bases not matched to a gene: 5. The germline V gene has CDR1 SGHTA and CDR2 FQGNSA. CDR3 length: 13 amino acids. The chain has TRBV7-2 and TRBJ2-1; 7 nucleotides line up with TRBD1. The receptor comes from a middle-aged man who received an inactivated influenza vaccine. The sample was PBMCs from blood, taken roughly 12 days after vaccination. CDR3 protein: CASRTGFFNEQFF. The DNA of the CDR3 is TGTGCCAGCAGGACAGGGTTTTTCAATGAGCAGTTCTTC.